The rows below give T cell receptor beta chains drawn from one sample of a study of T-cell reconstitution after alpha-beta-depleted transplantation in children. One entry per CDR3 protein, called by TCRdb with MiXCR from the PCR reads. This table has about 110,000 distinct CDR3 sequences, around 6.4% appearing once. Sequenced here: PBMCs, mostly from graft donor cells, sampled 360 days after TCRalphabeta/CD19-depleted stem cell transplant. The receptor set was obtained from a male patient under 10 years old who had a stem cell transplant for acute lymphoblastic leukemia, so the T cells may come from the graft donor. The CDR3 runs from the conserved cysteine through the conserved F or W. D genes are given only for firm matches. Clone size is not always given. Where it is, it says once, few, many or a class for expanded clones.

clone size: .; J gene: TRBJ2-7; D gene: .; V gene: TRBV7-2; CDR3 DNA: TGTGCCAGCAGCTTAGGGGGACCGGGACATCCCTACGAGCAGTACTTC; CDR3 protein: CASSLGGPGHPYEQYF
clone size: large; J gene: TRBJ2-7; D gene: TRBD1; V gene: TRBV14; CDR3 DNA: TGTGCCAGCAGCCTGTACCGGGACAGGATCTACGAGCAGTACTTC; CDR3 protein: CASSLYRDRIYEQYF
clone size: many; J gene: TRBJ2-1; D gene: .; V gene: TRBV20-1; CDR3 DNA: TGCAGTGCTAGAGGTCCTCAGACCCTGGTCGAGCAGTTCTTC; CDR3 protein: CSARGPQTLVEQFF
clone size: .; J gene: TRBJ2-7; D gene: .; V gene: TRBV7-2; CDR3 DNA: TGTGCCAGCAGCCCGACGATTTGGCCCTACGAGCAGTACTTC; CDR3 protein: CASSPTIWPYEQYF
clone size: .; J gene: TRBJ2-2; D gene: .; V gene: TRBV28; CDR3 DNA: TGTACCAGCTGTTTAGTACTAGATAGTGTTTTGGGGAACACCGGGGAGCTGTTTTTT; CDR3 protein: CTSCLVLDSVLGNTGELFF
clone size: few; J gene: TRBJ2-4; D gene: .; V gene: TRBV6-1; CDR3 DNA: TGTGCCAGCACCGAGGGGGCGGGACTAGCCAAAAACATTCAGTACTTC; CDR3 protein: CASTEGAGLAKNIQYF
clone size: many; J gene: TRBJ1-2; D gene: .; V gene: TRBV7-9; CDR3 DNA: TGCGCTACCGGGTACAACTCTAACTATGGCTACACCTTC; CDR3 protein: CATGYNSNYGYTF
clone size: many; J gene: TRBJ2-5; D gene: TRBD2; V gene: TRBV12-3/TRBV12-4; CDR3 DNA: TGTGCCAGCAGTTGGGAGGGGAAGGAGACCCAGTACTTC; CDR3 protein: CASSWEGKETQYF
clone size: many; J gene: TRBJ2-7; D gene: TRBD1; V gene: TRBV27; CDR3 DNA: TGTGCCAGCAGTTACAGGGGCGAGCAGTACTTC; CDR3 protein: CASSYRGEQYF
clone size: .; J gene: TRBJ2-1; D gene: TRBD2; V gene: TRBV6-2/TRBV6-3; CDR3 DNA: TGTGCCAGCAGTTACGAGCTAGCGGGGGGTGTTGCCTACAATGAGCAGTTCTTC; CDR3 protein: CASSYELAGGVAYNEQFF
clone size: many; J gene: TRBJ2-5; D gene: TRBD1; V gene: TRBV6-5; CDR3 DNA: TGTGCCAGCAGTTACTCTCGACAGGGGAAAGAGACCCAGTACTTC; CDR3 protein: CASSYSRQGKETQYF
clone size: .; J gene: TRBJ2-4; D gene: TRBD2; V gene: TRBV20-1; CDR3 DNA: TGCAGTGCTTCGGGGGGGGTAGCCAAAAACATTCAGTACTTC; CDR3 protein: CSASGGVAKNIQYF
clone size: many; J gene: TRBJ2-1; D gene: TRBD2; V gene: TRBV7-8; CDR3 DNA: TGTGCCAGCAGCTTAGCTGTGTCTAGCGGGGACAATGAGCAGTTCTTC; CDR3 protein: CASSLAVSSGDNEQFF
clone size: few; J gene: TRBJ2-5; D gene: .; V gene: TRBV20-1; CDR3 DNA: TGCAGTGCTAGGTTCGGGGGGCGGGGGGAGACCCAGTACTTC; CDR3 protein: CSARFGGRGETQYF
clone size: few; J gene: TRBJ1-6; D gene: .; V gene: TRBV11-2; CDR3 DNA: TGTGCCAGCAGCTTACGAGCCAATTCACCCCTCCACTTT; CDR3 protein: CASSLRANSPLHF
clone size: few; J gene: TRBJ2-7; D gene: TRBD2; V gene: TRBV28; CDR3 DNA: TGTGCCAGCAGAGTGGCTAGCGGGGGAAACGAGCAGTACTTC; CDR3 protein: CASRVASGGNEQYF
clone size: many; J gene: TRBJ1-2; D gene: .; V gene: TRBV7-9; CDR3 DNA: TGTGCCAGCAGCTTACTGGGCGAAGAGGGGAACTATGGCTACACCTTC; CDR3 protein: CASSLLGEEGNYGYTF
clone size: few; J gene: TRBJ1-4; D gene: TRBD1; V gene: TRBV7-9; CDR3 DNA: TGTGCCAGCGCCAGGGGGGGCGGCACTAATGAAAAACTGTTTTTT; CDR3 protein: CASARGGGTNEKLFF
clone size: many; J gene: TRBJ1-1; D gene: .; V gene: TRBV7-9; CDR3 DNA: TGTGCCACGGGGGGCGGACCTAACACTGAAGCTTTCTTT; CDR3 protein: CATGGGPNTEAFF
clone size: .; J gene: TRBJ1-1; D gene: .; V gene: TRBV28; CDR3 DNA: TGTGCCAGCAGTCCCGGCCGAGTGGGATCGGAAACTGAAGCTTTCTTT; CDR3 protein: CASSPGRVGSETEAFF
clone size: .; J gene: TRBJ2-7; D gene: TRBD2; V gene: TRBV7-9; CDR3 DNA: TGTGCCAGCAGCGCCCCGGGACTACCCTACGAGCAGTACTTC; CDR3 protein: CASSAPGLPYEQYF
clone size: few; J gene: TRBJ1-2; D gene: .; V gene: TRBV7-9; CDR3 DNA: TGTGCCAGCAGCTCGGGACAAATGAGTGGCTACACCTTC; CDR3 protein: CASSSGQMSGYTF
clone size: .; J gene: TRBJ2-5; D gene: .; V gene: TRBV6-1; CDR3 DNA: TGTGCCAGCAGTCCATACGGACAAATCCAAGAGACCCAGTACTTC; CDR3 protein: CASSPYGQIQETQYF
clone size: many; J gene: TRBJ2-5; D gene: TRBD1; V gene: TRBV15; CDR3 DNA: TGTGCCACCAGTGGGGACAGGGGACGAGAGACCCAGTACTTC; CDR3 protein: CATSGDRGRETQYF
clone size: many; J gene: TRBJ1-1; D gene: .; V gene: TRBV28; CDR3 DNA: TGTGCCAGCAGTACGACACCTGAAGCTTTCTTT; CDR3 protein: CASSTTPEAFF
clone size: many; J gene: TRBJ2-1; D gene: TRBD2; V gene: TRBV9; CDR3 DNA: TGTGCCAGCACCCCACCGGGGGGGGGAAATTACAATGAGCAGTTCTTC; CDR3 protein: CASTPPGGGNYNEQFF
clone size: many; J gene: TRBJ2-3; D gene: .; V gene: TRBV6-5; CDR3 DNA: TGTGCCAGCAGTGTACTCGATTCCAGGGGAGATACGCAGTATTTT; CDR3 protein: CASSVLDSRGDTQYF
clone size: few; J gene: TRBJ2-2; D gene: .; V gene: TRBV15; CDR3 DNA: TGTGCCACCAGCAGAGATGGCGGGACCGGCGGGGAGCTGTTTTTT; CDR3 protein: CATSRDGGTGGELFF
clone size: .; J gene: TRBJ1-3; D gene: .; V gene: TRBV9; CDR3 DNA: TGTGCCAGCAGCGTAGGTGGCGGAGGAAACACCATATATTTT; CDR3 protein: CASSVGGGGNTIYF
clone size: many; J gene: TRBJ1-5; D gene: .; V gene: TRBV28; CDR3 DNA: TGTGCCAGCAGTCCCGACAGGCTCGGCGGCAATCAGCCCCAGCATTTT; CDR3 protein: CASSPDRLGGNQPQHF
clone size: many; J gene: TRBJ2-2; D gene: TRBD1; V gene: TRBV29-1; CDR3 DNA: TGCAGCGTTGTTGACAGGGGGCATGAGAACACCGGGGAGCTGTTTTTT; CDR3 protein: CSVVDRGHENTGELFF
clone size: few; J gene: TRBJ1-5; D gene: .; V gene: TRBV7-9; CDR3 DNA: TGTGCCAGCAGCGGGGGGGCGGACCCTAAACCCCAGCATTTT; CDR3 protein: CASSGGADPKPQHF
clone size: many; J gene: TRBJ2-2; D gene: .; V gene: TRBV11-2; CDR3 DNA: TGTGCCCTACGCACCCAGGGGACCGGGGAGCTGTTTTTT; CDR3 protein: CALRTQGTGELFF
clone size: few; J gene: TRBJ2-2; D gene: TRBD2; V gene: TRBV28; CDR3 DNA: TGTGCCAGCAGTCCGGGACTACCGGGACCCGGGGAGCTGTTTTTT; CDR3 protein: CASSPGLPGPGELFF
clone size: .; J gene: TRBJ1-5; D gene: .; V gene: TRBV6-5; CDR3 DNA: TGTGCCAGCAGTTACGCTGCCGGGCAGCCCCAGCATTTT; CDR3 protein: CASSYAAGQPQHF
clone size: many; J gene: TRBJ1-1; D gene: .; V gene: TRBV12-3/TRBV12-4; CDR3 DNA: TGTGCCAGCAGTGCGGGGGGCTACACTGAAGCTTTCTTT; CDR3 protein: CASSAGGYTEAFF
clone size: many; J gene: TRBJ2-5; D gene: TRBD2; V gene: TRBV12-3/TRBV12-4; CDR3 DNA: TGTGCCAGCAGTTTCCCCCTTCTAGCGGGGGATGTAGAGACCCAGTACTTC; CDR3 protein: CASSFPLLAGDVETQYF
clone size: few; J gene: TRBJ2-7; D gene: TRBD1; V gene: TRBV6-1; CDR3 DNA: TGTGCCAGCAGTACCTCCGGGACAGGGGCCTACGAGCAGTACTTC; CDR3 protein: CASSTSGTGAYEQYF
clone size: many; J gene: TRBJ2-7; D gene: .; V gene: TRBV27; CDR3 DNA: TGTGCCAGCAGTGAGCGACAGGAACTCTACGAGCAGTACTTC; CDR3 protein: CASSERQELYEQYF
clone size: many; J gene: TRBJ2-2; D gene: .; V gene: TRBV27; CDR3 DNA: TGTGCCAGCAGTTTAACGGGAGTGAACACCGGGGAGCTGTTTTTT; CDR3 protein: CASSLTGVNTGELFF
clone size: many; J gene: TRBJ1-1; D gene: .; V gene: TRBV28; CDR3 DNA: TGTGCCAGCAGTCCTTGGTCGGGAGGGACTGAAGCTTTCTTT; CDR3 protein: CASSPWSGGTEAFF
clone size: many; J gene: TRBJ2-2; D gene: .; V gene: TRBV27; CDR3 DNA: TGTGCCAGCAGTTTATCCCCCACCGGGGAGCTGTTTTTT; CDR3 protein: CASSLSPTGELFF
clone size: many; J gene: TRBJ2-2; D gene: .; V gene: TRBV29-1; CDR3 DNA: TGCAGCGTTGGCGGAAGGCAGGGGCGAAGGGACACCGGGGAGCTGTTTTTT; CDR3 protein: CSVGGRQGRRDTGELFF
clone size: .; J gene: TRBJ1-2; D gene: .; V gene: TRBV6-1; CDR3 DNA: TGTGCCAGCGCCCCGATGGGTGGCTACACCTTC; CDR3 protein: CASAPMGGYTF
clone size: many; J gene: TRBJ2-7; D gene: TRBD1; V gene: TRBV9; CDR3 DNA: TGTGCCAGCAGCGCAGGGACAGACTACGAGCAGTACTTC; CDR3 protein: CASSAGTDYEQYF
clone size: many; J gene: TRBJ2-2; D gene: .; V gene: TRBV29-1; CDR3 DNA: TGCAGCGTTGTCGCGAACACCGGGGAGCTGTTTTTT; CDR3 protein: CSVVANTGELFF
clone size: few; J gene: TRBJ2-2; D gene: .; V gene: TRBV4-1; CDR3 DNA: TGCGCCAGCAGCCAAGATTACCAGGTTTCCGGGGAGCTGTTTTTT; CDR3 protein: CASSQDYQVSGELFF
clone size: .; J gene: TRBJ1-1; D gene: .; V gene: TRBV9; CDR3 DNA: TGTGCCAGCGCCGGGGGTCGGGGCACTGAAGCTTTCTTT; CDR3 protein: CASAGGRGTEAFF
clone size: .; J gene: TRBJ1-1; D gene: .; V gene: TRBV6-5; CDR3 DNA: TGTGCCAGCAGTTACACCTCGGGGGACACATATCGGCACACTGAAGCTTTCTTT; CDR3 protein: CASSYTSGDTYRHTEAFF
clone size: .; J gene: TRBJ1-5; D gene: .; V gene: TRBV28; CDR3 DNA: TGTGCCAGCAGTTTAATCCGACAGGGCAATCAGCCCCAGCATTTT; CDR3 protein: CASSLIRQGNQPQHF
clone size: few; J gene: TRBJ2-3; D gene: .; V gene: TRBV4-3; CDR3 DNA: TGCGCCAGCAGCCAAGTCCGGGGGAGACCCACAGATACGCAGTATTTT; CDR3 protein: CASSQVRGRPTDTQYF
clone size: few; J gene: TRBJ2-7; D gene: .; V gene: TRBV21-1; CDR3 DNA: TGTGCCAGCAGCAAGGGCCCGGGACACCTCTCCTACGAGCAGTACTTC; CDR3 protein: CASSKGPGHLSYEQYF
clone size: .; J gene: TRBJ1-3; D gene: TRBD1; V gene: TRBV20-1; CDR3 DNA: TGCAGTGCTAGTAACAGGGGGAGAGCTGGAAACACCATATATTTT; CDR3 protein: CSASNRGRAGNTIYF
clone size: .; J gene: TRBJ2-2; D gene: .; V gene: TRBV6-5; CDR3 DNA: TGTGCCAGCAGTTACTCGTCCAGGAGGAACACCGGGGAGCTGTTTTTT; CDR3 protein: CASSYSSRRNTGELFF
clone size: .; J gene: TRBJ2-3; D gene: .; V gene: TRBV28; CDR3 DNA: TGTGCCAGCAGTTTTTACCATGAGGGGGATACGCAGTATTTT; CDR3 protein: CASSFYHEGDTQYF
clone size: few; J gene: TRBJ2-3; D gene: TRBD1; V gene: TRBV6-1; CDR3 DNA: TGTGCCAGCAGCCAATCCGGGACAGGGGTTCTGGGGGATACGCAGTATTTT; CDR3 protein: CASSQSGTGVLGDTQYF
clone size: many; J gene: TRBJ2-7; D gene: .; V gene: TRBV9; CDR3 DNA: TGTGCCAGCAGCGGGACAGCCGCCTACGAGCAGTACTTC; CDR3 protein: CASSGTAAYEQYF
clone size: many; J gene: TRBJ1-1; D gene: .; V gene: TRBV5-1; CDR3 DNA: TGCGCCAGCAGCCCCTACAGGGAGGACACTGAAGCTTTCTTT; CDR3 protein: CASSPYREDTEAFF
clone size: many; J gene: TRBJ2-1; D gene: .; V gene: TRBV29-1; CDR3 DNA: TGCAGCGTTGAAGACACTGGGGACACTTACAATGAGCAGTTCTTC; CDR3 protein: CSVEDTGDTYNEQFF
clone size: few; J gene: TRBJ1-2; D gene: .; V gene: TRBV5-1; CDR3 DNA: TGCGCCAGCAGCGGCCCAGGGGCTTTTAACTATGGCTACACCTTC; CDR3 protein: CASSGPGAFNYGYTF